This T cell receptor beta chain derives from a study of shared clonotypes between healthy human individuals. Study details: Aged 18 to 49, the donors were a couple of women and a few men. Three CD4 naive, three CD4 memory, two CD8 naive and one CD8 memory plate were used per donor. Study observations and caveats: It was the few donors that limited the genetic and exposure-history diversity represented.

In the case of this clone: What it binds is unknown.

CDR1 is MNHEY and CDR2 is SVGAGI in the germline V gene. This CDR3 has 13 residues. V lost 7 bases to trimming and J lost 5 bases; unmatched junction nucleotides: 6. Produced via immunoSEQ multiplex PCR; TCRdb's table is partial and in-frame only. The sample includes roughly 2.2 million clones, roughly 92% of them seen just once. CD4+ cells were split into CD45RA+ naive and CD45RA-negative memory subsets. This receptor was taken from a man between 18 and 29 years old in good health. Some clones in this sample may be carry-over from other donors' samples. The chain uses TRBV6-5 and TRBJ1-2; 8 bases are a match to TRBD1. The source material was naive CD4+ T cells from PBMCs. The subset here: CD45RA+ positively selected. In nucleotides, the CDR3 is TGTGCCAGCACCGACAGGGGCGGGTATGGCTACACCTTC. Encoded protein: CASTDRGGYGYTF.